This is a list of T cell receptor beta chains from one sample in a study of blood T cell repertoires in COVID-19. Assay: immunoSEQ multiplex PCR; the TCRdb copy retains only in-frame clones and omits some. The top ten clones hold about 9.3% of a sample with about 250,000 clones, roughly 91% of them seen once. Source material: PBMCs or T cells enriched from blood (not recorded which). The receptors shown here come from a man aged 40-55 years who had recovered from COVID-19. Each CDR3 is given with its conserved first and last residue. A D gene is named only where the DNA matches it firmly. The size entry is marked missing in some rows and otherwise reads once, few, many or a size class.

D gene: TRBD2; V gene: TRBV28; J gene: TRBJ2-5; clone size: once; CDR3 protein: CASRETSGRGPTQYF; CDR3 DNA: TGTGCCAGCAGGGAGACTAGCGGGAGGGGGCCGACCCAGTACTTC
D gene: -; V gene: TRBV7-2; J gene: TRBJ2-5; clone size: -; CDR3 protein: CASSLGAPGGQETQYF; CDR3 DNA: TGTGCCAGCAGCTTAGGAGCGCCCGGTGGACAAGAGACCCAGTACTTC
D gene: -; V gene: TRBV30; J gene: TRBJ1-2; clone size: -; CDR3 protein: CAWSYGESGYTF; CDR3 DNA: TGTGCCTGGAGTTACGGGGAGAGTGGCTACACCTTC
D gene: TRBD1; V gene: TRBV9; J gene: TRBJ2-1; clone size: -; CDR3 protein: CASSVALQGARNEQFF; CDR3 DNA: TGTGCCAGCAGCGTAGCTCTCCAGGGGGCGCGGAATGAGCAGTTCTTC
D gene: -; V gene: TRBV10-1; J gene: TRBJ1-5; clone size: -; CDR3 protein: CARGTQNQPQHF; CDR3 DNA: TGCGCCAGGGGGACACAGAATCAGCCCCAGCATTTT
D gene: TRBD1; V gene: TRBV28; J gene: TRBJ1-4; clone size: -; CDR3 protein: CASSVGTDNEKLFF; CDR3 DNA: TGTGCCAGCAGTGTCGGGACAGATAATGAAAAACTGTTTTTT
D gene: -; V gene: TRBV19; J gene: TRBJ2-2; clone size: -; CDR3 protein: CASSMIQFSGELFF; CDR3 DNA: TGTGCCAGTAGTATGATTCAGTTTTCCGGGGAGCTGTTTTTT
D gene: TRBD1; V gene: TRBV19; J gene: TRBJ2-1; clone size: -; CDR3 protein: CASSTGTGGWNEQFF; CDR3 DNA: TGTGCCAGTAGTACCGGGACAGGGGGCTGGAATGAGCAGTTCTTC
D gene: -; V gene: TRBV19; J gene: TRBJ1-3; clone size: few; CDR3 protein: CASTSTGGSGNTIYF; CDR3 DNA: TGTGCCAGTACCAGCACGGGTGGCTCTGGAAACACCATATATTTT
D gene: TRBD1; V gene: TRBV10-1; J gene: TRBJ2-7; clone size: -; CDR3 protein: CANSRTGPYEQYF; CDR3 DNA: TGCGCCAACTCACGGACAGGACCCTACGAGCAGTACTTC